The 20 T cell receptor beta chains given below trace back to one sample, sequenced in a study of CD8 T cells in Susac syndrome. RNA amounts of roughly 0.45 to 1 ug underwent reverse transcription with random hexamers. TCRdb reprocessed the immunoSEQ multiplex PCR reads via MiXCR and lists one record per CDR3 protein. The sample carries roughly 120,000 distinct CDR3 sequences, 90% to 95% recorded once. Sequenced material: CD4+ T cells from PBMCs. Every receptor here comes from a human donor with multiple sclerosis.

The J gene is TRBJ2-4, the V gene TRBV5-4; 8 nucleotides agree with TRBD2. CDR3 length: 19 amino acids. The trim removed 6 bases at V and 1 base at J, leaving 18 bases unmatched. Germline V gene sequence: CDR1 SGHNT, CDR2 YYREEE (reference sequence). CDR3 bases: TGTGCCAGCACCCTTGGACCGGGGGGGTCGGTGGGGGCCAAAAACATTCAGTACTTC. Protein product: CASTLGPGGSVGAKNIQYF.

This chain connects TRBV6-1 to TRBJ2-3, with 9 bases fitting TRBD2. Trimming at V came to 8 bases and at J to 2 bases, leaving 8 bases not matched to a gene. The CDR3 is 15 amino acids. Germline V gene lookup returns CDR1 MNHNS and CDR2 SASEGT. For the CDR3, the DNA is TGTGCCAGCGCACGACTAGCGGCCTACACAGATACGCAGTATTTT. Its protein is CASARLAAYTDTQYF.

CDR3 residues: CASRRSGFSTGGTEAFF. CDR3 coding DNA: TGTGCCAGCAGACGCTCGGGTTTTAGCACGGGGGGCACTGAAGCTTTCTTT. V and J are TRBV28 and TRBJ1-1; tentative D call: TRBD1 (5 bases). Trimming stripped 6 bases from V and 4 bases from J, with 24 bases between. This CDR3 spans 17 amino acids. Germline CDR1 is MDHEN and CDR2 is SYDVKM. Using reference TRBV28 and TRBJ1-1 for the parts outside the CDR3, the full variable domain is DVKVTQSSRYLVKRTGEKVFLECVQDMDHENMFWYRQDPGLGLRLIYFSYDVKMKEKGDIPEGYSVSREKKERFSLILESASTNQTSMYLCASRRSGFSTGGTEAFFGQGTRLTVV.

The chain employs TRBV7-3 and TRBJ2-5; 14 bases agree with TRBD2. V gave up 6 bases and J gave up 3 bases; unmatched junction bases: 6. Germline assignment: CDR1 SGHTA and CDR2 FQGTGA. The CDR3 has 16 amino acids. CDR3 residues: CASRNTGLAGEETQYF. CDR3 DNA: TGTGCCAGCAGAAATACGGGACTAGCGGGGGAAGAGACCCAGTACTTC.

This chain uses TRBV30 with TRBJ1-5, with D possibly TRBD1 on 6 matching bases. V was cut by 0 bases and J by 3 bases, with 15 bases left in between. CDR1 is GTSNPN, CDR2 SVGIG, per germline (reference sequence). The CDR3 consists of 16 residues. As DNA, the CDR3 is TGTGCCTGGAGTGTACGGGGCACAGGGACCAATCAGCCCCAGCATTTT. Residues: CAWSVRGTGTNQPQHF.

The V and J genes are TRBV19 and TRBJ2-6; TRBD1 matches at 11 bases. The CDR3 has 18 residues. V lost 5 bases, J lost 4 bases, and 10 bases stayed unmatched. CDR1 LNHDA and CDR2 SQIVND come from the germline V gene (reference sequence). The CDR3 here is CASSPRTGGPLGANVLTF. The CDR3 DNA is TGTGCCAGTAGTCCAAGGACAGGGGGCCCGTTGGGGGCCAACGTCCTGACTTTC.

The J gene is TRBJ2-7, the V gene TRBV28; D is uncertain. This CDR3 contains 12 residues. Germline assignment: CDR1 MDHEN and CDR2 SYDVKM. Trimming took 3 bases from V and 4 from J, leaving 7 bases between them. CDR3 loop: CASSFEDYEQYF. The CDR3 DNA sequence: TGTGCCAGCAGTTTCGAGGATTACGAGCAGTACTTC.

This chain connects TRBV3-1 to TRBJ1-1, with TRBD1 identical over 7 bases. With 1 base clipped from V and 1 base from J, the junction kept 6 bases outside the gene matches. CDR1 and CDR2 from the germline V gene are LGHDT and YNNKEL (reference sequence). This CDR3 region has 16 residues. CDR3 loop: CASSQGAKGANTEAFF. As DNA, the CDR3 is TGTGCCAGCAGCCAAGGAGCGAAGGGGGCGAACACTGAAGCTTTCTTT.

V gene TRBV7-8 combines with J gene TRBJ1-6, with D hard to call. V lost 0 bases and J 10 bases, leaving 10 bases between the germline ends. Germline CDR1 is SGHVS and CDR2 is FQNEAQ. The CDR3 is made up of 14 amino acids. DNA for the CDR3: TGTGCCAGCAGCTTAGCCCAGACGGGGTCACCCCTCCACTTT. Translating gives CASSLAQTGSPLHF.

The V and J genes are TRBV29-1 and TRBJ1-1; no definite D call. Per the germline V gene, CDR1 is SQVTM and CDR2 is ANQGSEA. Trimming cost V 8 bases and J 4 bases, with 11 bases left between them. This CDR3 has 11 residues. Written as DNA, the CDR3 is TGCAGCAGTCGATTAGGCACTGAAGCTTTCTTT. Protein sequence: CSSRLGTEAFF.

The gene calls are TRBV18 and TRBJ1-5, with 9 positions matching TRBD1. The CDR3 is 15 residues long. CDR1 is KGHSH and CDR2 is LQKENI in the germline V gene. With 3 bases clipped from V and 9 bases from J, the junction kept 9 bases outside the gene matches. The CDR3 nucleotides are TGTGCCAGCTCACCCAAAGGGACAGGGAGCGGGCCCCAGCATTTT. Encoded protein: CASSPKGTGSGPQHF.

The rearrangement links TRBV12-3 or TRBV12-4 to TRBJ2-2, with 10 bases identical to TRBD2. V shed 8 bases and J 6 bases; nucleotides not matched to a gene: 18. The CDR3 length is 18 residues. CDR3 sequence reads: CASRLEASGGPSPGELFF. DNA of the CDR3: TGTGCCAGCCGTCTTGAGGCTAGCGGGGGACCAAGCCCCGGGGAGCTGTTTTTT.

The chain couples TRBV5-6 to TRBJ1-1; D is unresolved. The V end was cut by 2 bases, the J end by 6 bases, with 11 bases between. Germline CDR1 and CDR2: SGHDT and YYEEEE. The CDR3 extends over 13 amino acids. Written as DNA, the CDR3 is TGTGCCAGCAGCTTAAGGGTGGGGTCTGAAGCTTTCTTT. It translates to CASSLRVGSEAFF.

The V call is TRBV9, the J call TRBJ1-1, with D unresolved. This CDR3 has 13 amino acids. The germline gives CDR1 SGDLS, CDR2 YYNGEE. V lost 4 bases to trimming and J lost 1 base, with 8 bases between them. The CDR3 loop reads CASSKGKNTEAFF. DNA of the CDR3: TGTGCCAGCAGCAAAGGGAAGAACACTGAAGCTTTCTTT.

The J gene is TRBJ1-1, the V gene TRBV18; D is undetermined. This CDR3 region has 14 residues. The germline V gene has CDR1 KGHSH and CDR2 LQKENI. Trimming pared 5 bases from V and 1 base from J, leaving 11 bases between. CDR3 sequence: CASSFTYENTEAFF. Written as DNA, the CDR3 is TGTGCCAGCTCATTCACCTACGAGAACACTGAAGCTTTCTTT. The complete variable domain, with remaining parts taken from reference TRBV18 and TRBJ1-1, reads NAGVMQNPRHLVRRRGQEARLRCSPMKGHSHVYWYRQLPEEGLKFMVYLQKENIIDESGMPKERFSAEFPKEGPSILRIQQVVRGDSAAYFCASSFTYENTEAFFGQGTRLTVV.

Here the CDR3 DNA reads TGTGCCACTGCGACTGGGGGAGCAGATACGCAGTATTTT. Protein sequence: CATATGGADTQYF. The V call is TRBV10-3, the J call TRBJ2-3; TRBD1 or TRBD2 may be the D gene (5 bases each). The CDR3 contains 13 residues. The germline gives CDR1 ENHRY, CDR2 SYGVKD. V was cut by 10 bases and J by 4 bases, with 15 bases left in between.

The chain uses TRBV5-1 and TRBJ1-5; D may be TRBD1 (5 bases). Germline V gene sequence: CDR1 SGHRS, CDR2 YFSETQ. The CDR3 totals 14 residues. V was trimmed by 4 bases and J by 7 bases, leaving 15 bases between them. The CDR3, as DNA: TGCGCCAGCAGCCTCCGTGAGGGGAAACAGCCCCAGCATTTT. Translated, it gives CASSLREGKQPQHF.

The J gene is TRBJ1-6, the V gene TRBV6-1; weak D call: TRBD1 (5 bases). The V gene's germline CDR1 is MNHNS and CDR2 SASEGT. The V end was cut by 4 bases, the J end by 0 bases, with 16 bases between. The CDR3 sequence is 18 residues long. CDR3 DNA: TGTGCCAGCAGTGGGGTGACAGTACGACCCTCCTATAATTCACCCCTCCACTTT. This gives the protein CASSGVTVRPSYNSPLHF.

This chain connects TRBV5-1 to TRBJ2-7; 8 bases are shared with TRBD1. Germline CDR1 and CDR2: SGHRS and YFSETQ. The CDR3 covers 16 residues. V lost 0 bases and J lost 2; bases outside the gene matches: 7. The CDR3: CASSLGRGTGTYEQYF. CDR3 sequence (DNA): TGCGCCAGCAGCTTGGGTCGTGGGACAGGAACCTACGAGCAGTACTTC.

The chain uses TRBV13 and TRBJ2-5, with D maybe TRBD2 (6 bases). Trimming stripped 8 bases from V and 2 bases from J, with 18 bases between. CDR3 length: 15 amino acids. Germline V lookup: CDR1 PRHDT, CDR2 FYEKMQ (reference sequence). The CDR3 sequence: CASASLRGEQETQYF. CDR3 DNA: TGTGCCAGCGCATCCCTGCGGGGCGAACAAGAGACCCAGTACTTC.